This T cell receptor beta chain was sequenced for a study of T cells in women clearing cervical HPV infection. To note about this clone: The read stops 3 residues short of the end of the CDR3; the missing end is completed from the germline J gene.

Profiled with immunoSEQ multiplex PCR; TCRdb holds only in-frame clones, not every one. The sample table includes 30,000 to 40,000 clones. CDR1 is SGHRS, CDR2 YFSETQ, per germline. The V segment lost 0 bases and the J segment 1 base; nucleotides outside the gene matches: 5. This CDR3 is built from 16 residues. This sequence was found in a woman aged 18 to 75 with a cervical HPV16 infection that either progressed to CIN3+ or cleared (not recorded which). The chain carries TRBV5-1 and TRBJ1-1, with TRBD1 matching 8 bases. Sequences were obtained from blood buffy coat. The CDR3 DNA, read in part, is TGCGCCAGCAGCTTGGCCCATCAGGGGGCGAACACTGAA. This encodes CASSLAHQGANTE. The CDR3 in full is CASSLAHQGANTEAFF.